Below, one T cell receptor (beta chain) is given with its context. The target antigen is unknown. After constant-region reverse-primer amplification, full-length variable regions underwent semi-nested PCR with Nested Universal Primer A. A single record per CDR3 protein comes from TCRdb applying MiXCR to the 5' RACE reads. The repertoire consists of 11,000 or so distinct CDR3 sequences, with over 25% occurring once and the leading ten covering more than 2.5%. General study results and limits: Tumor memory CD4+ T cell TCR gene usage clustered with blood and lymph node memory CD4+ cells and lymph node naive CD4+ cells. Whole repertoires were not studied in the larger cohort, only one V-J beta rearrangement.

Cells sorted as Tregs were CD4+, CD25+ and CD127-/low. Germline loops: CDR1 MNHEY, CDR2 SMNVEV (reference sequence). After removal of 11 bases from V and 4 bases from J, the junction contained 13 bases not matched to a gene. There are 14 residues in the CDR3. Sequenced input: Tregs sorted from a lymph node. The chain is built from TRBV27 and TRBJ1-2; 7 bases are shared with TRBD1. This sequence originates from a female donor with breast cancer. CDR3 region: CACTNYQGGYGYTF. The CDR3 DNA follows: TGTGCCTGCACGAACTACCAGGGGGGCTATGGCTACACCTTC.